A selection of T cell receptor beta chains follows, all from one sample in a study of blood T cell repertoires in COVID-19. Only in-frame clones appear in the TCRdb table, and some are missing; sequencing was by immunoSEQ multiplex PCR. The sample yields 200,000 to 250,000 clones, approximately 91% seen once. Sequenced sample: peripheral blood. These receptors came from a woman aged 40 to 49 who had recovered from COVID-19. The CDR3 runs from the conserved cysteine through the conserved F or W. D genes are given only for firm matches. Expanded clones get a size class; other rows say once, few or many, or leave the size out.

D: .; V: TRBV30; size: .; J: TRBJ2-7; DNA: TGTGCCTGGTCCCGAAGAACCGCGGAGTACGAGCAGTACTTC; CDR3: CAWSRRTAEYEQYF
D: .; V: TRBV4-2; size: .; J: TRBJ2-7; DNA: TGTGCCAGCAGCCAAGCAGGGTTGGCCTACGAGCAGTACTTC; CDR3: CASSQAGLAYEQYF
D: TRBD1; V: TRBV11-3; size: .; J: TRBJ1-2; DNA: TGTGCCAGCAGCTCCAGCACAGGGGCGCACTTC; CDR3: CASSSSTGAHF
D: .; V: TRBV19; size: .; J: TRBJ1-1; DNA: TGTGCCAGTAGTATAACCACAGGGAACACTGAAGCTTTCTTT; CDR3: CASSITTGNTEAFF
D: .; V: TRBV5-1; size: .; J: TRBJ2-1; DNA: TGCGCCAGCTGTTTAACTGGGAGCAATGAGCAGTTCTTC; CDR3: CASCLTGSNEQFF
D: .; V: TRBV2; size: .; J: TRBJ2-2; DNA: TGTGCCAGCAGTGAGGATGAAAGGGGCGGGGAGCTGTTTTTT; CDR3: CASSEDERGGELFF
D: TRBD1; V: TRBV13; size: .; J: TRBJ2-7; DNA: TGTGCCAGCAGCTGGGGACAGTCCTACGAGCAGTACTTC; CDR3: CASSWGQSYEQYF
D: .; V: TRBV5-1; size: once; J: TRBJ1-6; DNA: TGCGCCAGCAGCCCGGGCAGCGGATATTCACCCCTCCACTTT; CDR3: CASSPGSGYSPLHF
D: .; V: TRBV6-4; size: .; J: TRBJ1-3; DNA: TGTGCCAGCAGTGGCCCAGTGTTGGAGGAGAAAGGAAACACCATATATTTT; CDR3: CASSGPVLEEKGNTIYF
D: .; V: TRBV19; size: few; J: TRBJ2-7; DNA: TGTGCCAGTAGTATGGGCAGGGGATCCTACGAGCAGTACTTC; CDR3: CASSMGRGSYEQYF
D: .; V: TRBV11-3; size: once; J: TRBJ2-2; DNA: TGTGCCAGCAGCTTACAGGGGCATGGGACCGGGGAGCTGTTTTTT; CDR3: CASSLQGHGTGELFF
D: .; V: TRBV6-2/TRBV6-3; size: .; J: TRBJ2-4; DNA: TGTGCCAGCAGTTACCGTTCTAGCCTCTTTGCCAAAAACATTCAGTACTTC; CDR3: CASSYRSSLFAKNIQYF
D: TRBD1; V: TRBV19; size: .; J: TRBJ1-2; DNA: TGTGCCAGTAGTAAGGACAGGGACGGCTACACCTTC; CDR3: CASSKDRDGYTF
D: .; V: TRBV11-2; size: once; J: TRBJ2-7; DNA: TGTGCCAGCAGCTTAGTACAGCAATACGAGCAGTACTTC; CDR3: CASSLVQQYEQYF
D: .; V: TRBV29-1; size: .; J: TRBJ1-2; DNA: TGCAGCGTTGTTTCCGGGAAGTTGGGCTACACCTTC; CDR3: CSVVSGKLGYTF
D: TRBD2; V: TRBV3-1/TRBV3-2; size: .; J: TRBJ2-1; DNA: TGTGCCAGCAGCCAAGCGGGACTAGCGGGGTACAATGAGCAGTTCTTC; CDR3: CASSQAGLAGYNEQFF
D: TRBD1; V: TRBV9; size: .; J: TRBJ2-3; DNA: TGTGCCAGCAGCGAGGATGGGACAGGGGGGTTCAATACGCAGTATTTT; CDR3: CASSEDGTGGFNTQYF
D: .; V: TRBV24-1; size: .; J: TRBJ2-5; DNA: TGTGCCACCAGTGATCCGGGACACACTCAAGAGACCCAGTACTTC; CDR3: CATSDPGHTQETQYF
D: .; V: TRBV5-4; size: .; J: TRBJ2-2; DNA: TGTGCCAGCAGCTTGGTCCAAGCGGGCACCGGGGAGCTGTTTTTT; CDR3: CASSLVQAGTGELFF
D: .; V: TRBV2; size: .; J: TRBJ2-7; DNA: TGTGCCAGCAGTGTAGGACTGAGGGCCTACGAGCAGTACTTC; CDR3: CASSVGLRAYEQYF
D: .; V: TRBV29-1; size: .; J: TRBJ2-1; DNA: TGCAGCGTTAGAGTTTCCTACAATGAGCAGTTCTTC; CDR3: CSVRVSYNEQFF
D: .; V: TRBV11-2; size: .; J: TRBJ2-7; DNA: TGTGCCAGCAGCTTAGGTAGTCACCCCTACGAGCAGTACTTC; CDR3: CASSLGSHPYEQYF
D: .; V: TRBV28; size: .; J: TRBJ2-7; DNA: TGTGCCAGCCCCCCTCCGCAGGGCTCCTACGAGCAGTACTTC; CDR3: CASPPPQGSYEQYF
D: .; V: TRBV11-2; size: .; J: TRBJ2-5; DNA: TGTGCCAGCAGCCACAGAAGAGAGACCCAGTACTTC; CDR3: CASSHRRETQYF
D: .; V: TRBV28; size: .; J: TRBJ1-2; DNA: TGTGCCAGCAGAAACAGGGTTAACTATGGCTACACCTTC; CDR3: CASRNRVNYGYTF
D: .; V: TRBV6-2/TRBV6-3; size: once; J: TRBJ2-1; DNA: TGTGCCAGCAGTTGGCCTGGTTTGAATGAGCAGTTCTTC; CDR3: CASSWPGLNEQFF
D: TRBD1; V: TRBV28; size: .; J: TRBJ1-4; DNA: TGTGCCAGCACCGGACAGGGGGGATTTGAAAAACTGTTTTTT; CDR3: CASTGQGGFEKLFF
D: .; V: TRBV21-1; size: few; J: TRBJ2-6; DNA: TGTGCCAGCAGCACCGGGACAGCAAGCTCTGGGGCCAACGTCCTGACTTTC; CDR3: CASSTGTASSGANVLTF
D: .; V: TRBV30; size: .; J: TRBJ2-7; DNA: TGTGCCTGGAGTCCCCGAGACATGTCCTACGAGCAGTACTTC; CDR3: CAWSPRDMSYEQYF
D: TRBD1; V: TRBV6-2/TRBV6-3; size: .; J: TRBJ2-7; DNA: TGTGCCAGCAGTTGGGAAGGGACAGGCTACGAGCAGTACTTC; CDR3: CASSWEGTGYEQYF
D: .; V: TRBV5-1; size: .; J: TRBJ2-1; DNA: TGCGCCAGCAGCTTGGCCCGGAGGGGTGAGCAGTTCTTC; CDR3: CASSLARRGEQFF
D: .; V: TRBV12-5; size: .; J: TRBJ2-3; DNA: TGTGCTAGTGGTTTGGGATACACCGGGAAGGGCACAGATACGCAGTATTTT; CDR3: CASGLGYTGKGTDTQYF
D: TRBD2; V: TRBV28; size: .; J: TRBJ2-5; DNA: TGTGCCAGCAGGGCTAGCGGGCAAGAGACCCAGTACTTC; CDR3: CASRASGQETQYF
D: TRBD1; V: TRBV11-3; size: .; J: TRBJ2-4; DNA: TGTGCCAGCAGCCGGGGACAGGGAAACATTCAGTACTTC; CDR3: CASSRGQGNIQYF
D: TRBD1; V: TRBV9; size: .; J: TRBJ1-1; DNA: TGTGCCAGCAGCATCGGACAGGGATTGGCGAACACTGAAGCTTTCTTT; CDR3: CASSIGQGLANTEAFF
D: TRBD2; V: TRBV6-2/TRBV6-3; size: .; J: TRBJ2-3; DNA: TGTGCCAGCAGTTCCCCGGGGGGAGCGGGAGGGCCGACAGATACGCAGTATTTT; CDR3: CASSSPGGAGGPTDTQYF
D: TRBD1; V: TRBV24-1; size: many; J: TRBJ2-6; DNA: TGTGCCACCAGTGATTCCTCCGAGGACAGGGGGTTCCCTGGGGCCAACGTCCTGACTTTC; CDR3: CATSDSSEDRGFPGANVLTF
D: .; V: TRBV27; size: .; J: TRBJ1-6; DNA: TGTGCCAGCAGTTTATCTCCAACGAGCTCCTATAATTCACCCCTCCACTTT; CDR3: CASSLSPTSSYNSPLHF
D: TRBD1; V: TRBV5-1; size: .; J: TRBJ1-5; DNA: TGCGCCAGCAGCTTGGGGGACAGGGTAGGCTGGAGCAATCAGCCCCAGCATTTT; CDR3: CASSLGDRVGWSNQPQHF
D: .; V: TRBV28; size: .; J: TRBJ2-1; DNA: TGTGCCAGCATCGCCCCCGGCTCAGGGTGGAACAATGAGCAGTTCTTC; CDR3: CASIAPGSGWNNEQFF
D: TRBD2; V: TRBV7-2; size: .; J: TRBJ2-7; DNA: TGTGCCAGCGCTGTCGCTAGCGGGAGGTACGAGCAGTACTTC; CDR3: CASAVASGRYEQYF
D: TRBD2; V: TRBV6-5; size: .; J: TRBJ2-2; DNA: TGTGCCAGCAGTTACGGACTAGCGGGAACCGGGGAGCTGTTTTTT; CDR3: CASSYGLAGTGELFF
D: TRBD1; V: TRBV4-3; size: .; J: TRBJ1-2; DNA: TGCGCCAGCAGCCAAACCACAGGGGGAGGCTACACCTTC; CDR3: CASSQTTGGGYTF
D: TRBD1; V: TRBV19; size: .; J: TRBJ1-2; DNA: TGTGCCAGTAGTTTCCGGGACAGGCCTAACTATGGCTACACCTTC; CDR3: CASSFRDRPNYGYTF
D: TRBD1; V: TRBV4-3; size: .; J: TRBJ2-7; DNA: TGCGCCAGCAGCCAAGAAGGGACAGGGTACAGCGAGCAGTACTTC; CDR3: CASSQEGTGYSEQYF
D: .; V: TRBV25-1; size: .; J: TRBJ1-4; DNA: TGTGCCAGCAGCACAGATGCAACTAATGAAAAACTGTTTTTT; CDR3: CASSTDATNEKLFF
D: .; V: TRBV2; size: .; J: TRBJ1-2; DNA: TGTGCCAGCAGTGAGGGCAGGAACTATGGCTACACCTTC; CDR3: CASSEGRNYGYTF
D: .; V: TRBV7-2; size: .; J: TRBJ2-1; DNA: TGTGCCAGCAGCTCCTCGCCCTGGGCGTTCTTC; CDR3: CASSSSPWAFF
D: TRBD1; V: TRBV19; size: .; J: TRBJ2-7; DNA: TGTGCCAGTAGCCGATCGGAGACAGGGACAGCCGAGCAGTACTTC; CDR3: CASSRSETGTAEQYF
D: TRBD1; V: TRBV29-1; size: .; J: TRBJ2-3; DNA: TGCAGCGGTACGACAGGGGCGCATAGCACAGATACGCAGTATTTT; CDR3: CSGTTGAHSTDTQYF
D: .; V: TRBV11-3; size: once; J: TRBJ2-7; DNA: TGTGCCAGCAGCCACCAAAACCTGGACAGAATAAGCTCCTACGAGCAGTACTTC; CDR3: CASSHQNLDRISSYEQYF
D: TRBD1; V: TRBV28; size: .; J: TRBJ1-5; DNA: TGTGCCAGCAGTCTCACCAGGGGGGCGGGTCAGCCCCAGCATTTT; CDR3: CASSLTRGAGQPQHF
D: TRBD1; V: TRBV6-6; size: once; J: TRBJ1-2; DNA: TGTGCCAGCAGCTCCCAGGACAGGGGAAACTATGGCTACACCTTC; CDR3: CASSSQDRGNYGYTF
D: TRBD2; V: TRBV5-1; size: .; J: TRBJ2-1; DNA: TGCGCCAGCAGCTTCGGCCTAGCGGTGGGGAATGAGCAGTTCTTC; CDR3: CASSFGLAVGNEQFF
D: .; V: TRBV7-2; size: .; J: TRBJ2-2; DNA: TGTGCCAGCAGCTTAGCGCTAGGCGCGGGGGAGCTGTTTTTT; CDR3: CASSLALGAGELFF
D: TRBD2; V: TRBV18; size: .; J: TRBJ2-3; DNA: TGTGCCAGCTCATCAACACTAGCGGGGGGGCCTCTCACAGATACGCAGTATTTT; CDR3: CASSSTLAGGPLTDTQYF